These T cell receptor beta chains were read from a single sample in a study of blood T cell repertoires in COVID-19. Some clones are missing from TCRdb's copy, which holds only in-frame ones; the method was immunoSEQ multiplex PCR. The sample records roughly 200,000 clones, around 84% being singletons. Material for sequencing was peripheral blood. Receptors were obtained from a man of 80 years or more with acute or convalescent COVID-19. Each CDR3 is given without its conserved first and last residue. The order of the fields is clone size, J gene, V gene, CDR3 protein. The size entry is marked missing in some rows and otherwise reads once, few, many or a size class.

size: -
J: TRBJ2-2
V: TRBV24-1
CDR3: ATGGQGTGELF

size: -
J: TRBJ1-1
V: TRBV28
CDR3: ASSLLTGSQAF

size: -
J: TRBJ1-3
V: TRBV5-1
CDR3: ASSEGTGVGGNTIY

size: -
J: TRBJ1-4
V: TRBV7-2
CDR3: ASSLQGQGREKLF

size: -
J: TRBJ2-1
V: TRBV29-1
CDR3: SVGGNEQF

size: -
J: TRBJ2-6
V: TRBV19
CDR3: ASSIAGGKSSGANVLT

size: -
J: TRBJ2-3
V: TRBV2
CDR3: ASSGQGRGTDTQY

size: -
J: TRBJ2-1
V: TRBV7-2
CDR3: ASSLVPLYYNEQF

size: -
J: TRBJ2-2
V: TRBV18
CDR3: ASSPPRGSLKDTGELF

size: -
J: TRBJ1-1
V: TRBV7-2
CDR3: ASSLERATEAF

size: once
J: TRBJ2-7
V: TRBV10-2
CDR3: ASGRGFYEQY

size: -
J: TRBJ2-1
V: TRBV6-2/TRBV6-3
CDR3: ASSLGGGPGEQF

size: -
J: TRBJ2-7
V: TRBV10-1
CDR3: ASSEIIRGRESEQY

size: -
J: TRBJ2-3
V: TRBV6-5
CDR3: ASSLTGWGTDTQY

size: once
J: TRBJ2-3
V: TRBV5-1
CDR3: ASSLGTGGVLNTQY

size: few
J: TRBJ1-2
V: TRBV2
CDR3: ASSERVGADGYT

size: -
J: TRBJ1-3
V: TRBV5-4
CDR3: ASSLVGDGGHTIY

size: -
J: TRBJ1-2
V: TRBV7-9
CDR3: ASSLGADAHYGYT

size: -
J: TRBJ2-5
V: TRBV10-3
CDR3: AISGSGTAQETQY

size: -
J: TRBJ1-1
V: TRBV15
CDR3: ATSRDPVDTEAF

size: -
J: TRBJ1-2
V: TRBV5-1
CDR3: ASREGGSGYT

size: -
J: TRBJ2-5
V: TRBV24-1
CDR3: ATSGGGTGQETQY

size: once
J: TRBJ2-3
V: TRBV30
CDR3: AWSVSGSTDTQY

size: -
J: TRBJ1-2
V: TRBV27
CDR3: ASSLGFDYGYT

size: -
J: TRBJ2-7
V: TRBV27
CDR3: ASSTRRYRTYEQY

size: few
J: TRBJ2-2
V: TRBV9
CDR3: ASSETGRAGTGELF

size: -
J: TRBJ2-2
V: TRBV28
CDR3: ASKDSTGELF

size: -
J: TRBJ2-7
V: TRBV28
CDR3: ASGQGTYEQY

size: -
J: TRBJ2-1
V: TRBV7-2
CDR3: ASSLARTSGPYNEQF

size: few
J: TRBJ2-2
V: TRBV7-8
CDR3: ASSPRSLAGTGELF

size: -
J: TRBJ1-1
V: TRBV10-3
CDR3: ATKGRGGDTEAF

size: -
J: TRBJ1-2
V: TRBV6-5
CDR3: ASSYSSRVSWYGYT

size: -
J: TRBJ2-1
V: TRBV19
CDR3: ASSTLGGGSYNEQF

size: -
J: TRBJ1-5
V: TRBV28
CDR3: ASSLSGGSNQPQH

size: once
J: TRBJ1-5
V: TRBV4-3
CDR3: ASSQDVMFGGLDQPQH

size: -
J: TRBJ2-5
V: TRBV11-2
CDR3: ASSLRQGQETQY

size: few
J: TRBJ2-5
V: TRBV12-5
CDR3: ASGWGRTSGSGETQY

size: once
J: TRBJ2-2
V: TRBV5-1
CDR3: ASSGRADFGELF

size: -
J: TRBJ2-3
V: TRBV7-2
CDR3: ASSPGLFTDTQY

size: -
J: TRBJ2-7
V: TRBV28
CDR3: ASSPSAQAGIYEQY

size: -
J: TRBJ2-5
V: TRBV19
CDR3: ASKARGKETQY

size: -
J: TRBJ1-2
V: TRBV5-8
CDR3: ASSRDRGFDPYGYT

size: -
J: TRBJ1-5
V: TRBV19
CDR3: ASTPGIYQPQH